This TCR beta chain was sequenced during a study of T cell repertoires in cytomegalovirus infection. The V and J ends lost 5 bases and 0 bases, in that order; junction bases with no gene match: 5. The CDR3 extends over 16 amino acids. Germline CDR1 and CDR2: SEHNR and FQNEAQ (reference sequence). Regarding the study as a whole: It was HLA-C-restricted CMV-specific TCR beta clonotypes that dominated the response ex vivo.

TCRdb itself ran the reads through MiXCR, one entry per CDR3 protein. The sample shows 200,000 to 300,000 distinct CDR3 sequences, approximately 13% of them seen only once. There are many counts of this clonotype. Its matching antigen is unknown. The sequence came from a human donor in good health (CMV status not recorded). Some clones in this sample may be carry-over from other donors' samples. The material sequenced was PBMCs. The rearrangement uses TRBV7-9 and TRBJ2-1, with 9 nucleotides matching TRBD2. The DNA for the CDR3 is TGTGCCAGCAGCGCCACTAGCGGGCTCTCCTACAATGAGCAGTTCTTC. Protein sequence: CASSATSGLSYNEQFF. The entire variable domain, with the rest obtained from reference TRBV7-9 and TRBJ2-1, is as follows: DTGVSQNPRHKITKRGQNVTFRCDPISEHNRLYWYRQTLGQGPEFLTYFQNEAQLEKSRLLSDRFSAERPKGSFSTLEIQRTEQGDSAMYLCASSATSGLSYNEQFFGPGTRLTVL.